This T cell receptor (beta chain) was recovered during a study of T-cell reconstitution after alpha-beta-depleted transplantation in children. This clonotype was observed at least ten times. As it was prepared, the TCRbeta library received unique molecular identifiers. TCRdb used MiXCR to reprocess the PCR reads, holding one entry per CDR3 protein. The sample has 400,000 to 500,000 distinct CDR3 sequences, about a tenth seen once. Trimming removed 1 base at V and 7 bases at J, with 9 bases between. This CDR3 has 13 amino acids. Germline V gene data show CDR1 as SGHRS and CDR2 as YFSETQ. The source material was PBMCs from the stem cell graft donor, sampled from the stem cell graft. The receptor was isolated from a human donor who donated a stem cell graft to a child with acute myeloid leukemia. The V gene is TRBV5-1, the J gene TRBJ2-1; no clear D. The CDR3: CASSLSRWNEQFF. The CDR3 nucleotides are TGCGCCAGCAGCTTGAGCCGGTGGAATGAGCAGTTCTTC. The variable domain in full, with the rest retrieved from reference TRBV5-1 and TRBJ2-1, is KAGVTQTPRYLIKTRGQQVTLSCSPISGHRSVSWYQQTPGQGLQFLFEYFSETQRNKGNFPGRFSGRQFSNSRSEMNVSTLELGDSALYLCASSLSRWNEQFFGPGTRLTVL.